This T cell receptor beta chain was sequenced during a study of cytotoxic CD8 clonotypes in ibrutinib-treated CLL (dated by TCRdb to about 2021). For the wider study: In this cohort, approximately 15 patients were treatment-naive and ten to twelve were relapsed/refractory, while under 18 had unmutated IGHV. Samples averaged roughly 280,000 productive templates and 94,082 productive rearrangements. Patients were still on ibrutinib when every remission and progressive disease sample was collected. Longitudinal samples were available for about 30% of the roughly 90 trial participants. Response samples were taken after a median of about a year on treatment, ranging from 6 to 36 months. Responses were partial in around 25 patients and complete in 2; after median about 63 months follow-up, some 15 stayed in remission and roughly twelve progressed. Cryopreserved peripheral blood mononuclear cells were obtained prior to treatment, at the time of response, and at either disease progression or sustained remission. General conclusions and limits of the study: Clonality rose at ibrutinib response, remained stable during sustained remission, and dropped back toward baseline at progression. Public clonotypes were rare and either shrank or stayed stable during treatment, and the rise in clonality at ibrutinib response reflected expansion of private clonotypes. Baseline clonality exceeded that of age-matched healthy donors and correlated strongly with circulating CD8+ T-cell counts. Sampling times were not matched between sustained-remission and progressing patients, and lymph node repertoires were not studied.

For this clone: No antigen is known for it. Sequence at one end of the junction differs from germline and may be a read error.

Explained via the paper, the time point label denotes: approximately 25 months on ibrutinib. Roughly 1.8 micrograms of genomic DNA were extracted from cryopreserved PBMCs for TCR beta library preparation. Longitudinal blood samples from CLL patients receiving ibrutinib monotherapy were subjected to high-throughput TCR beta sequencing. The patients were enrolled in a single-center, open-label phase 2 trial of ibrutinib monotherapy. The goal of deep resolution MiSeq sequencing was a depth between 1 in 1 million and 1 in 200,000 T cells, and coverage averaged 10x per clonotype. The immunoSEQ hsTCRB Kit was used to generate TCR beta libraries. From the authors' description of their analysis: ImmunoSEQ Data Assistant and ImmunoSEQ Analyzer were used for data analysis, and V, D and J genes were assigned according to IMGT definitions. Clonality, with values ranging from 0 to 1, was calculated as one minus the normalized Shannon entropy of productive rearrangement frequencies. Only overrepresented clonotypes making up at least 0.05% of the repertoire of each patient were included in the public clonotype analysis. Around 14 repertoires from age-matched healthy donors, obtained from immuneACCESS, served as clonality controls. TCRdb carries this immuneACCESS record with in-frame sequences only. Its versions omit some clonotypes, under half of them owing to an unresolved V gene in the studies checked, with the rest unexplained. V and J calls and clone size are those listed in that table; D and trimming were worked out from the DNA. Counted in this sample were roughly 250,000 clones; 70% of them appeared once. About 16% of the sample goes to the ten largest clones.

The germline V gene (reference sequence) provides CDR1 MNHNY and CDR2 SVGAGI. The CDR3 measures 11 amino acids from cysteine to phenylalanine. The read is trimmed to its CDR3 DNA, 33 bases read in frame from base 1. The sample consisted of PBMCs, taken after 24 months of ibrutinib treatment. The chain is encoded by TRBV6-6 joined to TRBJ1-2; the D segment cannot be called with confidence. This TCR derives from a human donor with chronic lymphocytic leukemia. The CDR3 region: CASSSTYGYTF. Here is the DNA: TGTGCCAGTAGTTCGACCTATGGCTACACCTTC.